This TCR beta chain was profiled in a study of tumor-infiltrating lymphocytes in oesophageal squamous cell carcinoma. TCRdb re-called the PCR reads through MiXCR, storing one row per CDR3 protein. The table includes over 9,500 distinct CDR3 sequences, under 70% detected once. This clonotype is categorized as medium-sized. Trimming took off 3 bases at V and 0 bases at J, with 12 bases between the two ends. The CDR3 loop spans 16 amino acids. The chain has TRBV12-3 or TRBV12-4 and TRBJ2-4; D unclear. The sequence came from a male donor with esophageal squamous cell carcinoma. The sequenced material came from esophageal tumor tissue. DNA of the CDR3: TGTGCCAGCAGTTTGGGGAAGGGATTAGCCAAAAACATTCAGTACTTC. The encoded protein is CASSLGKGLAKNIQYF.